This record looks at one T cell receptor beta chain sequence and its context. Its antigen is not known. Trimming took 6 bases from V and 3 from J, leaving 9 bases between them. The CDR3 has 13 amino acids. CDR1 and CDR2 (germline): SNHLY, FYNNEI. The sample originates from a study of T cell responses to AZD1222 COVID-19 vaccine. Study-level findings and limits: Females made up more of the donors, who were largely white British, and clonal diversity may have come out too low.

Some clones are missing from TCRdb's copy, which holds only in-frame ones; the method was immunoSEQ multiplex PCR. The table lists more than 95,000 clones, 89% of them singletons. The source was peripheral blood, collected on day 0 of AZD1222 vaccination. This sequence was found in an adult in good health. The V gene is TRBV2, the J gene TRBJ1-5; possible D gene TRBD1, 6 bases. CDR3 residues: CASRGQPNQPQHF. The CDR3 DNA reads TGTGCCAGCAGAGGACAGCCCAATCAGCCCCAGCATTTT.